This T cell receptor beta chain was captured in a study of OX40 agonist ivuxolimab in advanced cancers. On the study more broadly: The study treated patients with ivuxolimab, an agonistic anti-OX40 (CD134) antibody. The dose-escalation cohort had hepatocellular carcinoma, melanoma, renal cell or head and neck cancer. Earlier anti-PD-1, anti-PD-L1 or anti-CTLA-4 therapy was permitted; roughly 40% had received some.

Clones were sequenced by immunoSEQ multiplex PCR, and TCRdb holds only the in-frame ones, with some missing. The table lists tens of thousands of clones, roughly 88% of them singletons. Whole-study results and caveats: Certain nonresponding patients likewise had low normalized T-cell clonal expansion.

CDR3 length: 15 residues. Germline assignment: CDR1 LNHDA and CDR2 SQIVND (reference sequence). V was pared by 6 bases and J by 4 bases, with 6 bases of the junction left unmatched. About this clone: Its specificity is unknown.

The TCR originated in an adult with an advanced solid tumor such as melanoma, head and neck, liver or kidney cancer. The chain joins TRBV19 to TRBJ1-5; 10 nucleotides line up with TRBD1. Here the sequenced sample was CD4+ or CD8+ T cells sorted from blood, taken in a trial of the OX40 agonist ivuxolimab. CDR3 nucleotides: TGTGCCAGTAGCCGACGGACAGGGGGTAATCAGCCCCAGCATTTT. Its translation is CASSRRTGGNQPQHF.